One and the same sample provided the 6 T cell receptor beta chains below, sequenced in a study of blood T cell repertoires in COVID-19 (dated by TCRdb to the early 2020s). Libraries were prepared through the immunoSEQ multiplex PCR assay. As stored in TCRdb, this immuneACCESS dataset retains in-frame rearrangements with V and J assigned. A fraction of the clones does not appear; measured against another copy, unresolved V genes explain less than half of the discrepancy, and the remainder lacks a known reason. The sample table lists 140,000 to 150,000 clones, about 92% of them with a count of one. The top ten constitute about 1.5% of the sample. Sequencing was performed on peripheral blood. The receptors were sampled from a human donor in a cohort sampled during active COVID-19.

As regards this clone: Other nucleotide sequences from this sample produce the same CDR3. CDR3 DNA sequence: TGTGCCAGTAGTATCCAGGGAAGCTCCTACGAGCAGTACTTC. Residues: CASSIQGSSYEQYF. V is TRBV19 and J is TRBJ2-7; possible D gene TRBD1, 5 bases. The germline CDR1 and CDR2 sequences are LNHDA and SQIVND (reference sequence). The V end lost 3 bases, the J end lost 0 bases, and 9 bases lay between the germline ends. The CDR3 contains 14 residues.

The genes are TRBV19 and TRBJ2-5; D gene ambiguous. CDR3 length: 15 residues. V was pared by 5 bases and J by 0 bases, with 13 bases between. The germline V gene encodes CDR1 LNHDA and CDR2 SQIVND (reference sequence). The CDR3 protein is CASSPRGSYQETQYF. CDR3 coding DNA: TGTGCCAGTAGTCCCCGAGGTTCGTACCAAGAGACCCAGTACTTC.

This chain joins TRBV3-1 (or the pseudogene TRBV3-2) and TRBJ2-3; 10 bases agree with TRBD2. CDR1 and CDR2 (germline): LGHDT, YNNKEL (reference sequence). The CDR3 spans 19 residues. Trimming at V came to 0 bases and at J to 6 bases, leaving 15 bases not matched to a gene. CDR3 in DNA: TGTGCCAGCAGCCAAGATCTCCCACTAGCGGGACACCCACCGGATACGCAGTATTTT. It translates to CASSQDLPLAGHPPDTQYF.

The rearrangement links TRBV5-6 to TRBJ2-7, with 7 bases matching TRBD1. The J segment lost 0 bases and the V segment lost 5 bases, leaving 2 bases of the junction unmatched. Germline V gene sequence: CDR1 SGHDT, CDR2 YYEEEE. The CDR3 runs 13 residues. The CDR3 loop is CASRGDSSYEQYF. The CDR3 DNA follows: TGTGCCAGCAGGGGGGACAGCTCCTACGAGCAGTACTTC.

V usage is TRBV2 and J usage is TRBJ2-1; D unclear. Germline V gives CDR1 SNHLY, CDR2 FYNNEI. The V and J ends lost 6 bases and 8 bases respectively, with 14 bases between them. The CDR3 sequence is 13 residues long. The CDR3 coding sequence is TGTGCCAGCAGAGTCGGTCTCCCGGATGAGCAGTTCTTC. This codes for CASRVGLPDEQFF.

The CDR3 DNA reads TGCGCCAGCAGCTTAGGGACAGGGTTCTACGAGCAGTACTTC. Translated: CASSLGTGFYEQYF. The rearrangement links TRBV5-1 to TRBJ2-7, with 9 bases identical to TRBD1. The CDR3 consists of 14 residues. Germline V CDR1 and CDR2: SGHRS, YFSETQ. V lost 2 bases and J lost 3; bases outside the gene matches: 3. Full variable domain (missing parts from reference TRBV5-1 and TRBJ2-7): KAGVTQTPRYLIKTRGQQVTLSCSPISGHRSVSWYQQTPGQGLQFLFEYFSETQRNKGNFPGRFSGRQFSNSRSEMNVSTLELGDSALYLCASSLGTGFYEQYFGPGTRLTVT.